This TCR beta chain was identified in a study of OX40 agonist ivuxolimab in advanced cancers. Overall study: The mean age was around 56 years, ranging from 23 to 79, with around four fifths of participants male.

A remark on this clone: No antigen is known for it.

General observations from the study: Normalized T-cell clonal expansion was also low in some nonresponders.

CDR1 and CDR2 (germline): MNHEY, SVGAGI. This CDR3 has 15 residues. V dropped 2 bases and J dropped 4 bases, with 11 bases sitting between them. Some clones are missing from TCRdb's copy, which holds only in-frame ones; the method was immunoSEQ multiplex PCR. The sample contains tens of thousands of clones, around 85% of which appear only once. V gene TRBV6-5 combines with J gene TRBJ1-4, with a weak D call TRBD1 (5 bases). The origin of this receptor is an adult with an advanced solid tumor such as melanoma, head and neck, liver or kidney cancer. The source material was CD4+ or CD8+ T cells sorted from blood, sampled in a trial of the OX40 agonist ivuxolimab. The CDR3 DNA reads TGTGCCAGCAGTTACGATGGGGGGAATAATGAAAAACTGTTTTTT. As protein: CASSYDGGNNEKLFF.